The rows below give T cell receptor beta chains drawn from one sample of a study of regulatory T cells in long-lasting Graves disease. TCRdb fed the multiplex PCR reads into MiXCR, producing one record per CDR3 protein. The table shows over 650,000 distinct CDR3 sequences, with around 30% occurring only once. The input for sequencing was peripheral blood mononuclear cells (PBMCs), taken when the disease was refractory, from a patient treated with antithyroid drugs. Every receptor here comes from a female donor with Graves disease. Each CDR3 is given with its conserved first and last residue. The order of the fields is J gene, V gene, CDR3 protein.

>TRBJ2-7|TRBV5-6
CASSLLGTGYEQYF
>TRBJ1-3|TRBV14
CASSQDMSSGNTIYF
>TRBJ2-7|TRBV19
CASSQLAGGGGEQYF
>TRBJ1-5|TRBV12-3/TRBV12-4
CASSFGRWNQPQHF
>TRBJ1-2|TRBV5-1
CASSPKTGPNYGYTF
>TRBJ2-6|TRBV29-1
CSVASSGANVLTF
>TRBJ1-1|TRBV6-1
CASRTQGNTEAFF
>TRBJ1-1|TRBV5-6
CASSFFGGNTEAFF
>TRBJ1-5|TRBV10-3
CAISGPDRASPQHF
>TRBJ1-2|TRBV14
CASSQGVGQYYGYTF
>TRBJ1-6|TRBV28
CASSFSQGNSPLHF
>TRBJ2-2|TRBV20-1
CSARRHGGELFF
>TRBJ1-1|TRBV20-1
CSARRGRANTEAFF
>TRBJ1-4|TRBV15
CATSFFRDREKKLFF
>TRBJ1-2|TRBV6-1
CASSKTGGFGYTF
>TRBJ1-2|TRBV12-3/TRBV12-4
CASSLRYLYGYTF
>TRBJ1-3|TRBV19
CASSVRNTARGNTIYF
>TRBJ1-1|TRBV20-1
CSASMQGAPEAFF
>TRBJ1-1|TRBV24-1
CATSDTTGNTEAFF
>TRBJ1-1|TRBV28
CASSSRDRVEGAFF
>TRBJ1-1|TRBV29-1
CSVRTGPDTEAFF
>TRBJ1-2|TRBV20-1
CSARDYRGLDGYTF
>TRBJ1-2|TRBV7-2
CASSQDIFFGYTF
>TRBJ1-4|TRBV30
CAWSLGLATNEKLFF
>TRBJ2-5|TRBV6-1
CASSEVQRATQETQYF
>TRBJ2-5|TRBV19
CASGQVHQETQYF
>TRBJ1-5|TRBV19
CASSPDRGQWVQPQHF
>TRBJ1-5|TRBV6-1
CASSQNQGKESNQPQHF
>TRBJ1-1|TRBV19
CASSFRDSTNTEAFF
>TRBJ2-6|TRBV28
CASKRGSGLGGFSGGANVLTF
>TRBJ2-5|TRBV11-2
CASRDSGRAGETQYF
>TRBJ1-5|TRBV28
CASSSSLWNSNQPQHF
>TRBJ1-4|TRBV7-9
CASSLGGNNEKLFF
>TRBJ1-2|TRBV6-2/TRBV6-3
CASNTGDAYGYTF
>TRBJ2-2|TRBV5-1
CASRMTSPHGELFF
>TRBJ2-7|TRBV20-1
CSVGRDPYEQYF
>TRBJ1-5|TRBV19
CASSIGRSTHQPQHF
>TRBJ2-5|TRBV18
CASSPTEDGTQYF
>TRBJ2-7|TRBV11-2
CASSTGGQYEQYF
>TRBJ1-1|TRBV11-2
CASSLGSGRTEAFF
>TRBJ1-3|TRBV7-8
CASSLGQSNTIYF
>TRBJ2-7|TRBV28
CASSFSGGTYEQYF
>TRBJ2-7|TRBV5-1
CASSLAGGTPGEQHF